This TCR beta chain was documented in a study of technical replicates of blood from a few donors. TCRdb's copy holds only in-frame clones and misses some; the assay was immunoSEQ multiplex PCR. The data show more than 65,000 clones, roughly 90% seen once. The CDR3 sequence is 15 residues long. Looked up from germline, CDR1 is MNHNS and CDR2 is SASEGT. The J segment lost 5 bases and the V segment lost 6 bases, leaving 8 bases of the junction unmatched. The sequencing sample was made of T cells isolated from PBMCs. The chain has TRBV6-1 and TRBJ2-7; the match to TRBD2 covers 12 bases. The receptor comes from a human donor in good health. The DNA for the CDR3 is TGTGCCAGCAGACGACTAGCGGGAGTAGGAGACGAGCAGTACTTC. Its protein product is CASRRLAGVGDEQYF.